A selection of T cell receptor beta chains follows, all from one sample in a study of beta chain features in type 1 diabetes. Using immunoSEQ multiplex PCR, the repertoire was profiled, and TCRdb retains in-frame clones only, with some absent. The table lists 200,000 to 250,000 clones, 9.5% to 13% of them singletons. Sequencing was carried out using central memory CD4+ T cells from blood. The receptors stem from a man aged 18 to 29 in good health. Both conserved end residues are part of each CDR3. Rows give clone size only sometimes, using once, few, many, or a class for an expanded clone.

CDR3: CATSREGNQPQHF; size: few; V: TRBV15
CDR3: CASSDVRAGGETQYF; size: many; V: TRBV7-9
CDR3: CSVAGTGATDTQYF; size: many; V: TRBV29-1
CDR3: CASSLSQAGGRSEQYF; size: few; V: TRBV5-4
CDR3: CASSQDGSGRVNEQFF; size: -; V: TRBV14
CDR3: CASSDLAGGYNEQFF; size: few; V: TRBV5-1
CDR3: CASSAMRNTDTQYF; size: many; V: TRBV7-9
CDR3: CASSRTGTGANVLTF; size: few; V: TRBV7-9
CDR3: CASSKDRSSYEQYF; size: few; V: TRBV2
CDR3: CAIKEPQRLGNYGYTF; size: -; V: TRBV10-3
CDR3: CASSYLHGGELFF; size: -; V: TRBV6-5
CDR3: CASSLRATNEKLFF; size: -; V: TRBV7-2
CDR3: CASNENPAGELFF; size: -; V: TRBV2
CDR3: CASSRRDRDNEKLFF; size: few; V: TRBV7-8
CDR3: CASRGLDSYNEQFF; size: few; V: TRBV7-9
CDR3: CASSIYFPGNEQFF; size: few; V: TRBV7-2
CDR3: CASSYDRDRNTQYF; size: -; V: TRBV6-5